This T cell receptor (beta chain) originates from a study of cytomegalovirus exposure and HLA in healthy donors. The study ran its PCR with 60 Vbeta and 13 Jbeta primers. Some clones are missing from TCRdb's copy, which holds only in-frame ones; the method was immunoSEQ multiplex PCR. The table lists approximately 72,000 clones, about 66% of them singletons. V was pared by 0 bases and J by 0 bases, with 2 bases of the junction left unmatched. Germline V gene data show CDR1 as SEHNR and CDR2 as FQNEAQ (reference sequence). The CDR3 sequence is 18 residues long. The chain joins TRBV7-9 to TRBJ2-1, with 13 bases identical to TRBD2. Sequenced sample: PBMCs. This clonotype was sampled from a man aged 35 to 55 in good health and CMV-seropositive. CDR3 in amino acids: CASSLAGLAGTSYNEQFF. In nucleotides, the CDR3 is TGTGCCAGCAGCTTAGCGGGACTAGCGGGGACCTCCTACAATGAGCAGTTCTTC.